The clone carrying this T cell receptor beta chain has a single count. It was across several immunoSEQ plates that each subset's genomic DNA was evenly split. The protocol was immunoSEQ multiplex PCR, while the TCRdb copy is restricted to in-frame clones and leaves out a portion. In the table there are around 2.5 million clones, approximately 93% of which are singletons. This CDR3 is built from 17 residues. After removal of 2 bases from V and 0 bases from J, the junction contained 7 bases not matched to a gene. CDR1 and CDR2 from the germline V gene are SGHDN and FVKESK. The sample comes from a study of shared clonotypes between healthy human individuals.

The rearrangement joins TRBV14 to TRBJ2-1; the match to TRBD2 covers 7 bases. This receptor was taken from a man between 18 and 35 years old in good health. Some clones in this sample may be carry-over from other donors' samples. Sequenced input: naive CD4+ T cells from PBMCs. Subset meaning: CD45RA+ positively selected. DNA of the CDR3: TGTGCCAGCAGCCAAAGGGACTACGCGAACTCCTACAATGAGCAGTTCTTC. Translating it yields CASSQRDYANSYNEQFF.